Listed below are T cell receptor beta chains from one sample, sequenced in a study of T cell responses to AZD1222 COVID-19 vaccine. Assay used: immunoSEQ multiplex PCR; TCRdb lists only in-frame clones, some missing. The sample shows roughly 70,000 clones, roughly four fifths of them seen only once. The sample consisted of peripheral blood, taken on day 0 of AZD1222 vaccination. These receptors were obtained from an adult in good health. CDR3s include the opening cysteine and the closing phenylalanine or tryptophan. D genes are given only for firm matches. Rows may omit the clone size; those that give it use once, few, many or a size class.

size: .; V: TRBV5-1; J: TRBJ1-2; D: TRBD1; length: 13; CDR3: CASSFDRVSGYTF; DNA: TGCGCCAGCAGCTTTGACAGGGTCTCTGGCTACACCTTC
size: .; V: TRBV4-3; J: TRBJ2-7; D: .; length: 17; CDR3: CASSQDWREDRVHEQYF; DNA: TGCGCCAGCAGCCAAGATTGGCGGGAGGACAGGGTCCACGAGCAGTACTTC
size: .; V: TRBV19; J: TRBJ2-2; D: TRBD2; length: 16; CDR3: CASSNEGLANTGELFF; DNA: TGTGCCAGTAGTAATGAGGGACTAGCTAACACCGGGGAGCTGTTTTTT
size: .; V: TRBV7-2; J: TRBJ2-5; D: TRBD2; length: 14; CDR3: CASSSNSGVETQYF; DNA: TGTGCCAGCAGCTCCAATAGCGGGGTTGAGACCCAGTACTTC
size: .; V: TRBV27; J: TRBJ1-5; D: TRBD1; length: 18; CDR3: CASSLSGQGTYSNQPQHF; DNA: TGTGCCAGCAGTTTGTCCGGACAGGGGACTTATAGCAATCAGCCCCAGCATTTT
size: .; V: TRBV2; J: TRBJ1-5; D: TRBD1; length: 15; CDR3: CASTRGQASNQPQHF; DNA: TGTGCCAGCACCCGCGGACAGGCAAGCAATCAGCCCCAGCATTTT
size: few; V: TRBV6-5; J: TRBJ1-1; D: .; length: 12; CDR3: CASSYQGSEAFF; DNA: TGTGCCAGCAGTTATCAGGGGAGTGAAGCTTTCTTT
size: few; V: TRBV18; J: TRBJ2-3; D: TRBD1; length: 18; CDR3: CASSPPFLRDRSTDTQYF; DNA: TGTGCCAGCTCACCACCTTTCCTAAGGGACAGGAGCACAGATACGCAGTATTTT
size: .; V: TRBV6-2/TRBV6-3; J: TRBJ1-2; D: TRBD1; length: 13; CDR3: CASSRDRANGYTF; DNA: TGTGCCAGCAGTAGGGACAGGGCGAATGGCTACACCTTC
size: once; V: TRBV6-5; J: TRBJ1-6; D: TRBD1; length: 15; CDR3: CASTRDRTHNSPLHF; DNA: TGTGCCAGCACCCGGGACAGGACCCATAATTCACCCCTCCACTTT
size: .; V: TRBV10-2; J: TRBJ1-6; D: .; length: 17; CDR3: CASSEKRGRNYNSPLHF; DNA: TGCGCCAGCAGTGAGAAACGGGGACGGAACTATAATTCACCCCTCCACTTT
size: .; V: TRBV7-9; J: TRBJ1-1; D: .; length: 13; CDR3: CASSLDMNTEAFF; DNA: TGTGCCAGCAGCTTAGATATGAACACTGAAGCTTTCTTT
size: .; V: TRBV29-1; J: TRBJ1-1; D: TRBD1; length: 12; CDR3: CSVPGQGTEAFF; DNA: TGCAGCGTACCGGGACAGGGGACTGAAGCTTTCTTT
size: few; V: TRBV11-1; J: TRBJ2-7; D: .; length: 13; CDR3: CASSLIGGYEQYF; DNA: TGTGCCAGCAGCTTAATAGGGGGCTACGAGCAGTACTTC
size: .; V: TRBV7-3; J: TRBJ2-3; D: .; length: 15; CDR3: CASSLTGSGTDTQYF; DNA: TGTGCCAGCAGCTTAACGGGGAGTGGCACAGATACGCAGTATTTT
size: .; V: TRBV7-7; J: TRBJ2-1; D: TRBD2; length: 15; CDR3: CASSLEAGGLDEQFF; DNA: TGTGCCAGCAGCTTAGAGGCGGGGGGGCTAGATGAGCAGTTCTTC
size: few; V: TRBV10-2; J: TRBJ2-7; D: .; length: 13; CDR3: CASSRALGGEQYF; DNA: TGCGCCAGCAGTCGAGCCTTAGGAGGCGAGCAGTACTTC
size: .; V: TRBV15; J: TRBJ2-1; D: .; length: 15; CDR3: CATSGGGRGSNEQFF; DNA: TGTGCCACCAGCGGAGGGGGGCGGGGAAGCAATGAGCAGTTCTTC
size: .; V: TRBV6-1; J: TRBJ1-1; D: .; length: 14; CDR3: CASSEVGRTTEAFF; DNA: TGTGCCAGCAGTGAAGTGGGACGGACCACTGAAGCTTTCTTT
size: .; V: TRBV20-1; J: TRBJ1-2; D: .; length: 9; CDR3: CSAPGGYTF; DNA: TGCAGTGCCCCGGGAGGCTACACCTTC
size: .; V: TRBV5-1; J: TRBJ2-3; D: .; length: 13; CDR3: CASSLASPDTQYF; DNA: TGCGCCAGCAGCTTGGCTAGTCCAGATACGCAGTATTTT
size: .; V: TRBV7-3; J: TRBJ2-2; D: .; length: 16; CDR3: CASSPASGLNTGELFF; DNA: TGTGCCAGCAGCCCTGCGTCGGGACTGAACACCGGGGAGCTGTTTTTT
size: .; V: TRBV5-1; J: TRBJ2-5; D: .; length: 13; CDR3: CASSFGEVGTQYF; DNA: TGCGCCAGCAGCTTCGGGGAAGTAGGGACCCAGTACTTC
size: .; V: TRBV6-5; J: TRBJ2-7; D: TRBD1; length: 13; CDR3: CASRLTGGYEQYF; DNA: TGTGCCAGCAGGTTGACAGGGGGCTACGAGCAGTACTTC
size: .; V: TRBV7-9; J: TRBJ1-3; D: .; length: 19; CDR3: CASSLFKMSQLNSGNTIYF; DNA: TGTGCCAGCAGCTTATTTAAAATGTCACAACTCAATTCTGGAAACACCATATATTTT
size: .; V: TRBV10-1; J: TRBJ2-2; D: TRBD1; length: 20; CDR3: CASSGPTLTGGYSNTGELFF; DNA: TGCGCCAGCAGTGGCCCCACCCTTACAGGGGGCTATTCAAACACCGGGGAGCTGTTTTTT
size: .; V: TRBV7-2; J: TRBJ2-1; D: .; length: 17; CDR3: CASRWGGVGADYNEQFF; DNA: TGTGCCAGCAGATGGGGAGGAGTGGGGGCCGACTACAATGAGCAGTTCTTC
size: .; V: TRBV4-2; J: TRBJ2-5; D: TRBD1; length: 15; CDR3: CASSQEQGAVETQYF; DNA: TGTGCCAGCAGCCAAGAACAGGGGGCCGTGGAGACCCAGTACTTC
size: .; V: TRBV6-2/TRBV6-3; J: TRBJ2-1; D: .; length: 11; CDR3: CASSYTVEQFF; DNA: TGTGCCAGCAGTTACACGGTTGAGCAGTTCTTC
size: .; V: TRBV11-3; J: TRBJ2-2; D: .; length: 16; CDR3: CASRVRGVRNTGELFF; DNA: TGTGCCAGCCGGGTGAGGGGGGTGCGTAACACCGGGGAGCTGTTTTTT
size: .; V: TRBV2; J: TRBJ2-7; D: .; length: 11; CDR3: CASRRTDEQYF; DNA: TGTGCCAGCAGGCGGACAGACGAGCAGTACTTC
size: few; V: TRBV9; J: TRBJ2-1; D: TRBD2; length: 15; CDR3: CASSPSSGGPNEQFF; DNA: TGTGCCAGCAGCCCCTCTAGCGGGGGGCCCAATGAGCAGTTCTTC
size: few; V: TRBV12-3/TRBV12-4; J: TRBJ1-2; D: .; length: 11; CDR3: CASSLGYGYTF; DNA: TGTGCCAGCAGTTTAGGCTATGGCTACACCTTC
size: .; V: TRBV4-1; J: TRBJ2-5; D: TRBD2; length: 19; CDR3: CASSQLRLAGGPSEETQYF; DNA: TGCGCCAGCAGCCAACTACGACTAGCGGGGGGGCCGAGCGAGGAGACCCAGTACTTC
size: .; V: TRBV4-3; J: TRBJ2-1; D: TRBD2; length: 17; CDR3: CASSQDRGRGGYNEQFF; DNA: TGCGCCAGCAGCCAAGATCGGGGCCGCGGGGGGTACAATGAGCAGTTCTTC
size: .; V: TRBV5-6; J: TRBJ1-3; D: .; length: 14; CDR3: CASSQTSSGNTIYF; DNA: TGTGCCAGCAGCCAGACATCCTCTGGAAACACCATATATTTT
size: .; V: TRBV2; J: TRBJ1-4; D: .; length: 13; CDR3: CASKHRANEKLFF; DNA: TGTGCCAGCAAGCACAGGGCTAATGAAAAACTGTTTTTT
size: .; V: TRBV23-1; J: TRBJ2-2; D: TRBD2; length: 17; CDR3: CASSPGSGGMNTGELFF; DNA: TGCGCCAGCAGCCCGGGGAGCGGGGGGATGAACACCGGGGAGCTGTTTTTT
size: .; V: TRBV2; J: TRBJ2-5; D: TRBD2; length: 14; CDR3: CASKRLAGKETQYF; DNA: TGTGCCAGCAAACGCCTAGCGGGGAAAGAGACCCAGTACTTC
size: .; V: TRBV27; J: TRBJ1-6; D: .; length: 13; CDR3: CASSSQVTSPLHF; DNA: TGTGCCAGCAGTTCCCAGGTTACTTCACCCCTCCACTTT
size: .; V: TRBV20-1; J: TRBJ2-1; D: TRBD2; length: 11; CDR3: CSATTSGASIF; DNA: TGCAGTGCTACGACTAGCGGGGCGTCTATCTTC
size: .; V: TRBV19; J: TRBJ1-2; D: TRBD1; length: 13; CDR3: CAGGTGDGYGYTF; DNA: TGTGCCGGGGGGACAGGGGACGGCTATGGCTACACCTTC
size: .; V: TRBV28; J: TRBJ2-1; D: TRBD2; length: 21; CDR3: CASSLPSGGTSGDNADNEQFF; DNA: TGTGCCAGCAGTTTACCATCCGGCGGGACTAGCGGGGATAATGCAGACAATGAGCAGTTCTTC
size: few; V: TRBV4-1; J: TRBJ1-1; D: .; length: 17; CDR3: CASSQVDMGFFHTEAFF; DNA: TGCGCCAGCAGCCAGGTCGACATGGGGTTCTTTCACACTGAAGCTTTCTTT
size: .; V: TRBV28; J: TRBJ1-2; D: .; length: 13; CDR3: CASRTATNYGYTF; DNA: TGTGCCAGCAGGACAGCTACTAACTATGGCTACACCTTC
size: .; V: TRBV28; J: TRBJ2-7; D: TRBD1; length: 15; CDR3: CASSVTTGGFYEQYF; DNA: TGTGCCAGCAGTGTGACGACAGGGGGTTTCTACGAGCAGTACTTC
size: once; V: TRBV20-1; J: TRBJ2-7; D: .; length: 11; CDR3: CSARAWDEQYF; DNA: TGCAGTGCTAGAGCCTGGGACGAGCAGTACTTC
size: .; V: TRBV7-3; J: TRBJ2-1; D: .; length: 12; CDR3: CASSLRGNEQFF; DNA: TGTGCCAGCAGCTTACGGGGTAATGAGCAGTTCTTC
size: few; V: TRBV9; J: TRBJ2-1; D: .; length: 14; CDR3: CASSVGRKYNEQFF; DNA: TGTGCCAGCAGCGTAGGGCGGAAATACAATGAGCAGTTCTTC
size: once; V: TRBV29-1; J: TRBJ2-7; D: TRBD1; length: 14; CDR3: CSVVPGWDRGEQYF; DNA: TGCAGCGTCGTACCGGGTTGGGACAGGGGCGAGCAGTACTTC
size: once; V: TRBV5-6; J: TRBJ2-7; D: .; length: 14; CDR3: CASSPPSRSYEQYF; DNA: TGTGCCAGCAGCCCCCCGTCTAGATCCTACGAGCAGTACTTC
size: .; V: TRBV5-1; J: TRBJ2-4; D: .; length: 16; CDR3: CASSLLGQLVKNIQYF; DNA: TGCGCCAGCAGCTTGTTGGGGCAGCTAGTTAAAAACATTCAGTACTTC
size: .; V: TRBV9; J: TRBJ1-6; D: .; length: 15; CDR3: CASSAGHVDNSPLHF; DNA: TGTGCCAGCAGCGCGGGACACGTGGATAATTCACCCCTCCACTTT
size: .; V: TRBV9; J: TRBJ2-1; D: .; length: 12; CDR3: CASSGDSNEQFF; DNA: TGTGCCAGCAGCGGGGACTCAAATGAGCAGTTCTTC
size: few; V: TRBV19; J: TRBJ1-1; D: .; length: 11; CDR3: CAAARNTEAFF; DNA: TGTGCCGCCGCAAGGAACACTGAAGCTTTCTTT